These T cell receptor beta chains were read from a single sample in a study of blood T cell repertoires in COVID-19. Sequencing was performed with immunoSEQ multiplex PCR; in TCRdb, only in-frame clones are kept and a portion is missing. The table includes approximately 50,000 clones, over 75% detected once. The specimen was peripheral blood. All receptors come from a human donor in a cohort sampled during active COVID-19. The conserved cysteine and the conserved F or W are not part of the CDR3 here. The order of the fields is J gene, V gene, CDR3 protein.

J gene: TRBJ2-5; V gene: TRBV4-1; CDR3 protein: ASSQVPSGREVETQY
J gene: TRBJ2-7; V gene: TRBV14; CDR3 protein: ASSVRQKPYEQY
J gene: TRBJ1-5; V gene: TRBV19; CDR3 protein: ASSWDSTRPQH
J gene: TRBJ2-7; V gene: TRBV20-1; CDR3 protein: SASTRGRSRHEQY
J gene: TRBJ2-3; V gene: TRBV19; CDR3 protein: ASSIQYSDTQY
J gene: TRBJ2-1; V gene: TRBV4-1; CDR3 protein: ASSRGLAGVTNEQF
J gene: TRBJ2-5; V gene: TRBV18; CDR3 protein: ASSPPGQGQETQY
J gene: TRBJ2-5; V gene: TRBV18; CDR3 protein: ASSGQRGETQY
J gene: TRBJ2-3; V gene: TRBV24-1; CDR3 protein: ATSEYSGLSTDTQY
J gene: TRBJ2-3; V gene: TRBV29-1; CDR3 protein: SVRKGIAGASDTQY
J gene: TRBJ1-2; V gene: TRBV18; CDR3 protein: ASSAGQGSTFYGYT
J gene: TRBJ1-2; V gene: TRBV4-3; CDR3 protein: ASSQGLPGHVNPYGYT
J gene: TRBJ1-6; V gene: TRBV11-2; CDR3 protein: ASSRPGQPNSPLH
J gene: TRBJ1-4; V gene: TRBV5-1; CDR3 protein: ASSEAGTENEKLF
J gene: TRBJ2-1; V gene: TRBV2; CDR3 protein: ASSGSGRARNEQF
J gene: TRBJ1-3; V gene: TRBV4-3; CDR3 protein: ASSQDQGPSSGNTIY
J gene: TRBJ2-7; V gene: TRBV4-3; CDR3 protein: ASSQVARETTLPYEQY
J gene: TRBJ2-5; V gene: TRBV25-1; CDR3 protein: ASSDRQAGTQY
J gene: TRBJ2-5; V gene: TRBV28; CDR3 protein: ASSLGVRRGETQY
J gene: TRBJ1-3; V gene: TRBV19; CDR3 protein: ASSAARFAGNTIY
J gene: TRBJ1-2; V gene: TRBV28; CDR3 protein: ASRSGQGGGYT
J gene: TRBJ2-3; V gene: TRBV29-1; CDR3 protein: SVEEDRLGDTQY
J gene: TRBJ2-2; V gene: TRBV7-2; CDR3 protein: ASSFSRGSGELF
J gene: TRBJ1-2; V gene: TRBV10-2; CDR3 protein: ASSDHYLGNYGYT
J gene: TRBJ2-5; V gene: TRBV5-1; CDR3 protein: ASSLGRSGHYGMETQY
J gene: TRBJ2-7; V gene: TRBV29-1; CDR3 protein: SVEVGRNYEQY
J gene: TRBJ2-7; V gene: TRBV5-4; CDR3 protein: ASSTHKAPSYEQY
J gene: TRBJ1-5; V gene: TRBV28; CDR3 protein: ASSLSGHNQPQH
J gene: TRBJ1-1; V gene: TRBV18; CDR3 protein: ASSQRTLGYTEAF
J gene: TRBJ2-1; V gene: TRBV4-1; CDR3 protein: ASSGRGTGAYNEQF
J gene: TRBJ2-2; V gene: TRBV11-2; CDR3 protein: ASSLDRTSSITGELF
J gene: TRBJ2-1; V gene: TRBV28; CDR3 protein: ASSPLAASSYNEQF
J gene: TRBJ2-7; V gene: TRBV2; CDR3 protein: ASRLGQFYEQY
J gene: TRBJ2-5; V gene: TRBV2; CDR3 protein: ASSGGVRGLPQETQY
J gene: TRBJ2-7; V gene: TRBV20-1; CDR3 protein: SASETSGRFYEQY
J gene: TRBJ2-7; V gene: TRBV5-1; CDR3 protein: ASRRGTGSDEQY
J gene: TRBJ2-5; V gene: TRBV6-5; CDR3 protein: ASSYWTGGPLETQY
J gene: TRBJ1-2; V gene: TRBV6-1; CDR3 protein: ASKTGGTYGYT
J gene: TRBJ2-3; V gene: TRBV4-2; CDR3 protein: ASSQGSSRDTQY
J gene: TRBJ1-5; V gene: TRBV28; CDR3 protein: ASSATGGGGTQPQH
J gene: TRBJ1-2; V gene: TRBV20-1; CDR3 protein: SASLAPVYGYT
J gene: TRBJ2-1; V gene: TRBV6-5; CDR3 protein: ASTPAGVSYNEQF
J gene: TRBJ1-1; V gene: TRBV5-4; CDR3 protein: ASSLTGSEKAF
J gene: TRBJ2-2; V gene: TRBV4-3; CDR3 protein: ASSQDVGLYTGELF
J gene: TRBJ2-1; V gene: TRBV7-9; CDR3 protein: ASRLDRGGHSSYNEQF
J gene: TRBJ2-1; V gene: TRBV6-2/TRBV6-3; CDR3 protein: ASSHRTGAENEQF
J gene: TRBJ1-4; V gene: TRBV28; CDR3 protein: ASSEMGGRFATNEKLF
J gene: TRBJ2-1; V gene: TRBV5-8; CDR3 protein: ASSLSTSGLYNEQF
J gene: TRBJ2-7; V gene: TRBV7-9; CDR3 protein: ASSFMRTSGPGQY
J gene: TRBJ2-5; V gene: TRBV27; CDR3 protein: ASSLGAPQGTQY
J gene: TRBJ2-1; V gene: TRBV27; CDR3 protein: ASSLSGGTLLKNEQF
J gene: TRBJ2-3; V gene: TRBV18; CDR3 protein: ASSPPGLAGADTQY
J gene: TRBJ2-7; V gene: TRBV5-1; CDR3 protein: ASRLIDTSYEQY
J gene: TRBJ1-2; V gene: TRBV6-2/TRBV6-3; CDR3 protein: ASSYSTYGYT
J gene: TRBJ2-7; V gene: TRBV19; CDR3 protein: ASSIQEDSYEQY
J gene: TRBJ2-2; V gene: TRBV9; CDR3 protein: ASSVWRRETGELF
J gene: TRBJ2-7; V gene: TRBV28; CDR3 protein: ASSPNDEQY
J gene: TRBJ1-2; V gene: TRBV28; CDR3 protein: ASSFGVTVGHGYT